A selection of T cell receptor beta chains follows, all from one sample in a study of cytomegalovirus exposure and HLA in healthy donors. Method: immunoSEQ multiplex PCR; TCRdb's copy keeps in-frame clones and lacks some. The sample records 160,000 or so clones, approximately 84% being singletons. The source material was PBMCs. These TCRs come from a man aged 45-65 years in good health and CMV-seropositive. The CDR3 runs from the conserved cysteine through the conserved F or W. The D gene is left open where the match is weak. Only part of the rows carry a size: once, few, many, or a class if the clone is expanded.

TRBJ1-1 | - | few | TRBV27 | TGTGCCAGCAGTTTCCGGGGGAACACTGAAGCTTTCTTT | CASSFRGNTEAFF
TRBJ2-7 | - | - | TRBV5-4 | TGTGCCAGCAGCCGGGGTGGGGAAACTAGCGAGCAGTACTTC | CASSRGGETSEQYF
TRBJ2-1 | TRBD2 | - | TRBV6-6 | TGTGCCAGTCAACGCCGGGGACTAGCGGAAAACAATGAGCAGTTCTTC | CASQRRGLAENNEQFF
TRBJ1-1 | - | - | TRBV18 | TGTGCCAGCTCACCCGTACCGGTTTTTTCGAACACTGAAGCTTTCTTT | CASSPVPVFSNTEAFF
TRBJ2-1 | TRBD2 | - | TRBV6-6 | TGTGCCAGCGGGACTAGCCTTTACAATGAGCAGTTCTTC | CASGTSLYNEQFF
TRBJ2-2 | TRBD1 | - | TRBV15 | TGTGCCACCAGCAGAGGAGGGACAGGGGGAACCGGGGAGCTGTTTTTT | CATSRGGTGGTGELFF
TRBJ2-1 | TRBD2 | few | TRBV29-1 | TGCAGCGTCCGGACTAGCGGGGGAATCTACAATGAGCAGTTCTTC | CSVRTSGGIYNEQFF
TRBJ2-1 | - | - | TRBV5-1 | TGCGCCAGCAGCCCGGACTACGGCTCCTACAATGAGCAGTTCTTC | CASSPDYGSYNEQFF
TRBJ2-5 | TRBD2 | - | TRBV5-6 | TGTGCCAGCAGCTTGTTACTAGCGGGGGTAGAGACCCAGTACTTC | CASSLLLAGVETQYF
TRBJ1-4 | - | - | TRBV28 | TGTGCCAGCAGAGGGACACTTGCAACTAATGAAAAACTGTTTTTT | CASRGTLATNEKLFF
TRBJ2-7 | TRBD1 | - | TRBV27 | TGTGCCAGCAGTTCCCCCGGGACAGCGAGTGACGAGCAGTACTTC | CASSSPGTASDEQYF
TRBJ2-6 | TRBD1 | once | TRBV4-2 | TGTGCCAGCAGCGGACAGGGGGCAATTGGTGGGGCCAACGTCCTGACTTTC | CASSGQGAIGGANVLTF
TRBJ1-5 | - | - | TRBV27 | TGTGCCACCAGCCGGGACATAAATCAGCCCCAGCATTTT | CATSRDINQPQHF
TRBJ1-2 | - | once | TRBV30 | TGTGCCTGGAGGGCCGGGGGGATTAACTATGGCTACACCTTC | CAWRAGGINYGYTF
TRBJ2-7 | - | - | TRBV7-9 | TGTGCCAGCAGCTTAGATACAGGGCCCATCTACTTC | CASSLDTGPIYF
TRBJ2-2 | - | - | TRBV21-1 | TGTGCCAGCAGCAAATGGCTAGCGCTTAACACCGGGGAGCTGTTTTTT | CASSKWLALNTGELFF
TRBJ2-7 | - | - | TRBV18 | TGTGCCAGCTCACCACCTTGGGCGTCCTACGAGCAGTACTTC | CASSPPWASYEQYF
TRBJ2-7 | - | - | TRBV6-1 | TGTGCCAGCAGTGAATCGGCGGGGTACGCCTGGGAGCAGTACTTC | CASSESAGYAWEQYF
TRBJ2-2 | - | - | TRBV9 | TGTGCCAGCAGCGTAGTACTCACCGGGGAGCTGTTTTTT | CASSVVLTGELFF
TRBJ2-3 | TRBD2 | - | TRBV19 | TGTGCCAGTAGTATAGGACTAGCGGGAGGGAGAGATACGCAGTATTTT | CASSIGLAGGRDTQYF
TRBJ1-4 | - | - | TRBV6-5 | TGTGCCAGCAGTTACTACAGGGATAATGAAAAACTGTTTTTT | CASSYYRDNEKLFF
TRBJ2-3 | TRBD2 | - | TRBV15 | TGTGCCACCAGCAGAGGCCCTGGGACTAGCGGGAGTAGCACAGATACGCAGTATTTT | CATSRGPGTSGSSTDTQYF
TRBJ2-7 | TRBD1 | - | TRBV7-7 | TGTGCTAGCAGCCTACAGGGGGAATACGAGCAGTACTTC | CASSLQGEYEQYF
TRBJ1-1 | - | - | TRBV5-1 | TGCGCCAGCACCCCCTCGGGGAGATCGAACACTGAAGCTTTCTTT | CASTPSGRSNTEAFF
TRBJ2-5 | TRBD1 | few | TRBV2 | TGTGCCAGCAGAGTTACAGGGGGCGTGGAGACCCAGTACTTC | CASRVTGGVETQYF
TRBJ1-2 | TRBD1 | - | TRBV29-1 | TGCAGCGTTGAAGACAGGGGGCCCTATGGCTACACCTTC | CSVEDRGPYGYTF
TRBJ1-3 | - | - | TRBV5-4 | TGTGCCAGCAGCTTGCGGGGGACCGGAAACACCATATATTTT | CASSLRGTGNTIYF
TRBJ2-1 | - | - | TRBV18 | TGTGCCAGCTCACCACGGGCCAACCCCGACAATGAGCAGTTCTTC | CASSPRANPDNEQFF
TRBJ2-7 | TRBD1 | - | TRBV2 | TGTGCCAGCCGGGACAGGGGGGACGAGCAGTACTTC | CASRDRGDEQYF